The rows below give T cell receptor beta chains drawn from one sample of a study of beta chain features in type 1 diabetes. TCRdb's copy holds only in-frame clones and misses some; the assay was immunoSEQ multiplex PCR. The profile covers a few hundred thousand clones, with more than 12% appearing a single time and 0.019% taken by the ten largest. Sequencing used naive CD4+ T cells from blood. These receptors were obtained from a woman aged 18-35 years in good health. Both conserved end residues are part of each CDR3. Each record gives: CDR3 protein, CDR3 DNA, clone size, D gene, J gene, V gene. D genes are given only for firm matches. The size of a clone is reported for some rows only, either as once, few or many, or as a class for expanded clones.

CASSQGQGATYGYTF,TGTGCCAGCAGTCAGGGACAGGGGGCCACCTATGGCTACACCTTC,-,TRBD1,TRBJ1-2,TRBV6-4
CAWSRGLDQPQHF,TGTGCCTGGAGTCGGGGGTTGGATCAGCCCCAGCATTTT,few,-,TRBJ1-5,TRBV30
CSVRPQGGETQYF,TGCAGCGTCCGGCCACAGGGGGGGGAGACCCAGTACTTC,few,-,TRBJ2-5,TRBV29-1
CASSFGREYGYTF,TGTGCCAGCAGCTTCGGCAGGGAATATGGCTACACCTTC,-,-,TRBJ1-2,TRBV7-2
CASSFGQERYNEQFF,TGTGCCAGCAGTTTTGGGCAGGAACGCTACAATGAGCAGTTCTTC,-,-,TRBJ2-1,TRBV27
CSVLQGTYEQYF,TGCAGCGTTCTCCAGGGTACCTACGAGCAGTACTTC,few,-,TRBJ2-7,TRBV29-1
CASGSSGSAETQYF,TGTGCTAGTGGCAGTAGCGGGTCAGCCGAGACCCAGTACTTC,-,TRBD2,TRBJ2-5,TRBV12-5
CAISEPPGDYEQYF,TGTGCCATCAGTGAGCCGCCGGGGGACTACGAGCAGTACTTC,few,-,TRBJ2-7,TRBV10-3
CASSLDLRRPAEGYTF,TGTGCCAGCAGCTTAGATCTGCGGCGTCCCGCGGAAGGCTACACCTTC,-,-,TRBJ1-2,TRBV11-2
CASSALGPPNEQFF,TGTGCCAGTAGCGCACTAGGGCCTCCCAATGAGCAGTTCTTC,few,-,TRBJ2-1,TRBV19
CASSEAGDRVLAGELFF,TGTGCCAGCAGTGAAGCGGGGGACAGGGTCCTCGCCGGGGAGCTGTTTTTT,-,TRBD1,TRBJ2-2,TRBV6-1
CASSWDRVTTNEKLFF,TGTGCCAGCTCTTGGGACAGGGTCACAACTAATGAAAAACTGTTTTTT,few,TRBD1,TRBJ1-4,TRBV25-1
CASSLAGELSEQFF,TGTGCCAGCAGCTTAGCGGGAGAATTGAGTGAGCAGTTCTTC,few,TRBD2,TRBJ2-1,TRBV7-3
CASSPRDTTYEQYF,TGTGCCAGCAGCCCACGGGACACCACCTACGAGCAGTACTTC,-,-,TRBJ2-7,TRBV14
CAIRDSLQETQYF,TGTGCCATCCGGGACAGTCTTCAAGAGACCCAGTACTTC,-,TRBD1,TRBJ2-5,TRBV2
CASSRRGNTEAFF,TGCGCCAGCAGTCGCCGGGGGAACACTGAAGCTTTCTTT,-,-,TRBJ1-1,TRBV5-1
CASRAQGAVNQPQHF,TGTGCCAGCAGGGCACAGGGGGCGGTCAATCAGCCCCAGCATTTT,-,TRBD1,TRBJ1-5,TRBV6-5
CASNPRQANTGELFF,TGTGCCAGCAATCCGCGTCAGGCGAACACCGGGGAGCTGTTTTTT,few,-,TRBJ2-2,TRBV7-6
CASRSPGGYEQYF,TGTGCCAGCCGTTCTCCAGGGGGCTACGAGCAGTACTTC,-,TRBD1,TRBJ2-7,TRBV28
CASSNGLLTDTQYF,TGTGCCAGTAGTAACGGACTTCTCACAGATACGCAGTATTTT,once,-,TRBJ2-3,TRBV19
CASSSSAAGADYEQYF,TGTGCCAGCAGCTCGAGTGCGGCTGGGGCGGACTACGAGCAGTACTTC,-,-,TRBJ2-7,TRBV7-9
CASSVEGDRVETQYF,TGTGCCAGCAGCGTAGAGGGAGACAGGGTGGAGACCCAGTACTTC,-,TRBD1,TRBJ2-5,TRBV9
CASGSTSAHNEQFF,TGTGCTAGTGGTTCGACTAGCGCCCACAATGAGCAGTTCTTC,-,TRBD2,TRBJ2-1,TRBV12-5
CANPTAGAGTDTQYF,TGTGCCAACCCTACGGCGGGAGCGGGCACAGATACGCAGTATTTT,few,TRBD2,TRBJ2-3,TRBV2
CASSYAGGLNTGELFF,TGTGCCAGCAGTTACGCCGGGGGATTGAACACCGGGGAGCTGTTTTTT,-,-,TRBJ2-2,TRBV6-6
CSVVGTVSYEQYF,TGCAGCGTTGTGGGGACAGTCTCCTACGAGCAGTACTTC,-,TRBD1,TRBJ2-7,TRBV29-1
CATSRDKGSGNQPQHF,TGTGCCACCAGCAGAGATAAAGGGTCAGGGAATCAGCCCCAGCATTTT,-,-,TRBJ1-5,TRBV15
CASSLGPGTGGWSNYGYTF,TGTGCCAGCAGCTTAGGTCCCGGGACAGGGGGCTGGAGTAACTATGGCTACACCTTC,-,TRBD1,TRBJ1-2,TRBV7-9
CASSTSILKTAYGYTF,TGTGCCAGCAGTACCTCAATTCTTAAGACAGCATATGGCTACACCTTC,few,-,TRBJ1-2,TRBV6-6
CASSQVIASYEQYF,TGCGCCAGCAGCCAAGTTATCGCCTCCTACGAGCAGTACTTC,few,-,TRBJ2-7,TRBV4-1
CAWGRGYGNTIYF,TGTGCCTGGGGGAGGGGTTATGGAAACACCATATATTTT,-,-,TRBJ1-3,TRBV30
CASTLGRTSGIAGWEQYF,TGCGCCAGTACTTTGGGCCGGACTAGCGGGATCGCAGGATGGGAGCAGTACTTC,few,TRBD2,TRBJ2-7,TRBV5-1
CASSSQGSKTAQGYTF,TGTGCCAGCAGCTCACAGGGATCTAAGACCGCTCAAGGCTACACCTTC,-,-,TRBJ1-2,TRBV7-3
CASSSPGEDTQYF,TGTGCCAGCAGCTCCCCCGGTGAGGATACGCAGTATTTT,few,-,TRBJ2-3,TRBV7-9
CATSRDVTGSSHSNQPQHF,TGTGCCACCAGCAGAGATGTCACAGGGTCCTCTCATAGCAATCAGCCCCAGCATTTT,-,-,TRBJ1-5,TRBV15
CASSQDLVLAGGRYNEQFF,TGTGCCAGCAGCCAAGATTTAGTACTGGCGGGAGGGCGCTACAATGAGCAGTTCTTC,-,TRBD2,TRBJ2-1,TRBV14
CAWRLQGARGYTF,TGTGCCTGGAGATTACAGGGGGCGCGCGGCTACACCTTC,-,TRBD1,TRBJ1-2,TRBV30
CASSRDSGNQPQHF,TGTGCCAGCAGCCGGGACAGCGGTAATCAGCCCCAGCATTTT,few,TRBD1,TRBJ1-5,TRBV7-2
CASSSRDFSTDTQYF,TGTGCCAGCAGCAGCCGGGACTTTAGCACAGATACGCAGTATTTT,-,-,TRBJ2-3,TRBV7-9
CASSNQGATDTQYF,TGTGCCAGCAGCAATCAGGGGGCAACAGATACGCAGTATTTT,few,TRBD1,TRBJ2-3,TRBV11-3
CASSLSGGGDQPQHF,TGCGCCAGCAGCTTGTCAGGCGGGGGCGATCAGCCCCAGCATTTT,-,-,TRBJ1-5,TRBV5-1
CAWRPGGRTGELFF,TGTGCCTGGAGACCCGGGGGGAGAACCGGGGAGCTGTTTTTT,few,TRBD2,TRBJ2-2,TRBV30
CASSVVGRLNTEAFF,TGTGCCAGCAGCGTAGTAGGCAGGCTGAACACTGAAGCTTTCTTT,few,-,TRBJ1-1,TRBV9
CASSPRTGTGLNYGYTF,TGCGCCAGCAGCCCAAGGACCGGGACAGGGTTGAACTATGGCTACACCTTC,-,TRBD1,TRBJ1-2,TRBV5-1